This entry concerns a single T cell receptor beta chain. Its target is not known. Patients had resection in Japan or China between about 2014 and 2018. Two lung cancer pathologists independently confirmed each histologic diagnosis. Method: immunoSEQ multiplex PCR; TCRdb's copy keeps in-frame clones and lacks some. The table shows several thousand clones, with approximately 83% occurring only once. The sample originates from a study of immune evolution from preneoplasia to lung adenocarcinoma. This CDR3 has 12 amino acids. Deletions cut 3 bases from V and 3 bases from J, with 5 bases between. Germline V gives CDR1 MDHEN, CDR2 SYDVKM. The study, taken as a whole, reports: Normal lung had the highest top T cell clone frequencies. Clonality was highest in normal lung, lower in later-stage lesions apparently.

This clonotype was obtained from a person between 45 and 75 years old with lung adenocarcinoma. The chain has TRBV28 and TRBJ1-1, with D tentatively TRBD1 (5 bases). The specimen sequenced was FFPE normal lung tissue adjacent to the tumor. The CDR3 loop is CASSFRDTEAFF. For the CDR3, the DNA is TGTGCCAGCAGTTTCAGGGACACTGAAGCTTTCTTT.